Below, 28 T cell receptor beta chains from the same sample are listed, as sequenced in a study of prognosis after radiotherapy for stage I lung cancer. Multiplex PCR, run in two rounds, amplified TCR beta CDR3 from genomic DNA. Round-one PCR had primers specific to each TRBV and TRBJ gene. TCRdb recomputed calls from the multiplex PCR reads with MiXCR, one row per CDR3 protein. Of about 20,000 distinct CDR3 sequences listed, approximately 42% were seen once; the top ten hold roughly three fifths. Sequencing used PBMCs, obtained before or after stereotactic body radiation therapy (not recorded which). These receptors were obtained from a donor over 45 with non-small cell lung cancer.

CDR3 region: CSARVTGGMGQPQHF. For the CDR3, the DNA is TGCAGTGCTAGAGTAACAGGGGGCATGGGTCAGCCCCAGCATTTT. The chain is built from TRBV20-1 and TRBJ1-5, with 9 bases that match TRBD1. The CDR3 sequence is 15 residues long. The germline CDR1 and CDR2 sequences are DFQATT and SNEGSKA (reference sequence). The V and J ends lost 1 base and 6 bases, in that order; junction bases with no gene match: 7.

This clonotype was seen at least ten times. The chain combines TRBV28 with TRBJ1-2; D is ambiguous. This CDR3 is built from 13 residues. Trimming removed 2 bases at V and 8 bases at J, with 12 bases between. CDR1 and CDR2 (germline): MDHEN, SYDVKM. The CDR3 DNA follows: TGTGCCAGCAGTTTAGAGCAGCGAGGGGGCTACACCTTC. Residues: CASSLEQRGGYTF.

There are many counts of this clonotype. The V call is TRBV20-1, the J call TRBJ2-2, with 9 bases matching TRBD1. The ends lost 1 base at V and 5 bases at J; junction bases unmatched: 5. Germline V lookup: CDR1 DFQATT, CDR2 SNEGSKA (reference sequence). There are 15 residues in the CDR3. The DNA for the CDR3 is TGCAGTGCTAGAGGACAGGGGGTAAAGACCGGGGAGCTGTTTTTT. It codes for CSARGQGVKTGELFF.

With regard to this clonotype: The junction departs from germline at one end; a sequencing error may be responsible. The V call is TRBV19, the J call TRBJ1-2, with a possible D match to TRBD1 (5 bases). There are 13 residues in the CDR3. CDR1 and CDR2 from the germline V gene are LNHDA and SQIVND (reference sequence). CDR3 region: CASKLGGDYCYTF. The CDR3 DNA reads TGTGCCAGTAAACTAGGAGGGGACTATTGCTACACCTTC.

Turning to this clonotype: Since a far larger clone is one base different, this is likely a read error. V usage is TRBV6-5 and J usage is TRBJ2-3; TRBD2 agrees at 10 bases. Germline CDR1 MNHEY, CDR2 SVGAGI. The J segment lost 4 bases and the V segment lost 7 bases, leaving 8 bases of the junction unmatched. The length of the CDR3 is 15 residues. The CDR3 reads CASIPASGRSDTQYF. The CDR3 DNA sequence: TGTGCCAGCATTCCGGCTAGCGGGAGATCAGATACGCAGTATTTT.

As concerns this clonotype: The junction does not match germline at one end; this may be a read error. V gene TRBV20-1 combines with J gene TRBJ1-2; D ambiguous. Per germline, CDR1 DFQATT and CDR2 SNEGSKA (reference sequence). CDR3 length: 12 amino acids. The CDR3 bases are TGTAGTGCTATTGTCATCGTCCATGGCTACACCTTC. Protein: CSAIVIVHGYTF.

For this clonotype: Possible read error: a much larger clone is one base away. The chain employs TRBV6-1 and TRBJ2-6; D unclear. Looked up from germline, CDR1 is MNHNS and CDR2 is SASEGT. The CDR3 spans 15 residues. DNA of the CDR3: TGTGCCAGCAGTAAGGACGACTCTGGGGTCAACGTCCTGACTTTC. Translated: CASSKDDSGVNVLTF.

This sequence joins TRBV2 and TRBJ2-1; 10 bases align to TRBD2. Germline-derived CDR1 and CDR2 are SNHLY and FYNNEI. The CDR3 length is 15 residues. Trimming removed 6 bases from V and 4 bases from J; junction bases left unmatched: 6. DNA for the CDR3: TGTGCCAGCAGCTTAGATAGCGGGAGGTACAATGAGCAGTTCTTC. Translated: CASSLDSGRYNEQFF.

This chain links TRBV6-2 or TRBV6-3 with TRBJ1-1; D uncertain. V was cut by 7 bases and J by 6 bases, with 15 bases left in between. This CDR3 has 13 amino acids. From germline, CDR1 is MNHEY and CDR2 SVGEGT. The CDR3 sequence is CASTPGWKAEAFF. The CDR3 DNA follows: TGTGCCAGCACCCCTGGATGGAAAGCTGAAGCTTTCTTT.

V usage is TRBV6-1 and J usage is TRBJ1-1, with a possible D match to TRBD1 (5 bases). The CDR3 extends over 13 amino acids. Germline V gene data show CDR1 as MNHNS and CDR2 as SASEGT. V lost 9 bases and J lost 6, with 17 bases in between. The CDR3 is CASSRDSWAEAFF. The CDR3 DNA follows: TGTGCCAGTAGCAGGGATTCTTGGGCTGAAGCTTTCTTT.

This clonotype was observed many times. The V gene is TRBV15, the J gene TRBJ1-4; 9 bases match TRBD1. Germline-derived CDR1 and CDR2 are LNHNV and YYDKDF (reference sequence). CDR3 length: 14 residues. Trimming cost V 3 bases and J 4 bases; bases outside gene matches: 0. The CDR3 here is CATSRTGGNEKLFF. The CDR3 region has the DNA TGTGCCACCAGCAGGACAGGGGGTAATGAAAAACTGTTTTTT.

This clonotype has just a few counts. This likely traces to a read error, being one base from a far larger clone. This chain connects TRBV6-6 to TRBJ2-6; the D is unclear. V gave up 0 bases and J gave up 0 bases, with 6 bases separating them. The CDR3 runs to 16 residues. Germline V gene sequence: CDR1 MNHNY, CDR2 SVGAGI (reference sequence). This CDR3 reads CASSYSSSSGANVLTF. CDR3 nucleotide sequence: TGTGCCAGCAGTTACTCGAGCTCCTCTGGGGCCAACGTCCTGACTTTC.

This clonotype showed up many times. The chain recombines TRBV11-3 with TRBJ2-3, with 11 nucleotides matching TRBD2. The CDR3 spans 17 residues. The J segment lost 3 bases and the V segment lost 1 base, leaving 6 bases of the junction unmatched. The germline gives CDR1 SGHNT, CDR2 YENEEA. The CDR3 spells CASSLVRLAGWTDTQYF. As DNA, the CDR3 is TGTGCCAGCAGCTTAGTTAGACTAGCGGGATGGACAGATACGCAGTATTTT.

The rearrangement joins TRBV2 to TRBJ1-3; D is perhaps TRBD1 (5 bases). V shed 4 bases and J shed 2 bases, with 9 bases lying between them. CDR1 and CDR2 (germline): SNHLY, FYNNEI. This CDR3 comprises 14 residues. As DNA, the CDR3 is TGTGCCAGCAGTGCGGCAGGGACTGGAAACACCATATATTTT. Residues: CASSAAGTGNTIYF.

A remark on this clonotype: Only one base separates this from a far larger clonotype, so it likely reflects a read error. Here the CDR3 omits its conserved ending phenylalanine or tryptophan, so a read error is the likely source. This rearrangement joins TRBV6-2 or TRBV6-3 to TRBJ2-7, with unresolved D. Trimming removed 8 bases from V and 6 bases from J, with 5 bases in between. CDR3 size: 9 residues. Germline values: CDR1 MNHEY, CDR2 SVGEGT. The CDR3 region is CASGVEQYL. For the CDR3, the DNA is TGTGCCAGCGGGGTCGAGCAGTACTTA.

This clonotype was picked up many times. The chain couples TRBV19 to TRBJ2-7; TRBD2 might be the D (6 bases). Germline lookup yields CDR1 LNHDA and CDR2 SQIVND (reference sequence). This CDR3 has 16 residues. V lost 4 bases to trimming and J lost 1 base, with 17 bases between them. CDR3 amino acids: CASSSRTMRVSYEQYF. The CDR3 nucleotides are TGTGCCAGTAGTAGTCGGACTATGCGGGTATCCTACGAGCAGTACTTC.

CDR3 region: CASSQEAQGTQHF. DNA of the CDR3: TGCGCCAGCAGCCAAGAGGCCCAGGGAACCCAGCATTTT. V and J are TRBV4-1 and TRBJ1-5, with D maybe TRBD1 (5 bases). CDR1 is MGHRA and CDR2 is YSYEKL in the germline V gene. Trimming took off 0 bases at V and 11 bases at J, with 11 bases between the two ends. This CDR3 comprises 13 residues.

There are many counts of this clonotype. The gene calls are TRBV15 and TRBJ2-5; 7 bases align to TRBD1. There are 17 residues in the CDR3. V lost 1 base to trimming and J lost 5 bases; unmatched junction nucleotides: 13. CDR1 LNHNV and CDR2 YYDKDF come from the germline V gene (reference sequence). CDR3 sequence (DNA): TGTGCCACCAGCAGAGGGGGAAAGGGGGCAGTTAGGGAGACCCAGTACTTC. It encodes CATSRGGKGAVRETQYF.

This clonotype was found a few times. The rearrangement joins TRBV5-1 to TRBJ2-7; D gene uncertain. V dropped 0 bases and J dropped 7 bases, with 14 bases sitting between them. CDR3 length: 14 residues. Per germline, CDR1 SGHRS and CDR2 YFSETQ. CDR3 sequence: CASSLAGYRREQYF. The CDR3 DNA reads TGCGCCAGCAGCTTGGCAGGTTACCGACGGGAGCAGTACTTC.

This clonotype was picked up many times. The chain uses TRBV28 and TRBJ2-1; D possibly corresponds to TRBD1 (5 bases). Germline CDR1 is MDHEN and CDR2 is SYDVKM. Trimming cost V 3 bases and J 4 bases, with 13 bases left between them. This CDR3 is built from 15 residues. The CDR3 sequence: CASSFSGHLYNEQFF. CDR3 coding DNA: TGTGCCAGCAGTTTTTCCGGACACCTATACAATGAGCAGTTCTTC.

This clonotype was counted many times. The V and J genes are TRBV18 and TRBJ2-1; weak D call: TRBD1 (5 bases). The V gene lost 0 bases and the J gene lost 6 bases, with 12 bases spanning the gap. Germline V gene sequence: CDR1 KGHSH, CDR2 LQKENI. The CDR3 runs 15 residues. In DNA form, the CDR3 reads TGTGCCAGCTCACCACCCAGTCAGGGCGGCAATGAGCAGTTCTTC. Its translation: CASSPPSQGGNEQFF.

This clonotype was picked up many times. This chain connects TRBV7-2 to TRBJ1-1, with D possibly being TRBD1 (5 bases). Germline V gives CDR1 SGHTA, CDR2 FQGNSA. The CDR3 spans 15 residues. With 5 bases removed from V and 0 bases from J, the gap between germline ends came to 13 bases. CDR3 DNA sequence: TGTGCCAGCAGCAAAGGGGCACAGATGAACACTGAAGCTTTCTTT. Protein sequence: CASSKGAQMNTEAFF. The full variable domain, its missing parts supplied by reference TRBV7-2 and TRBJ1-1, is GAGVSQSPSNKVTEKGKDVELRCDPISGHTALYWYRQSLGQGLEFLIYFQGNSAPDKSGLPSDRFSAERTGGSVSTLTIQRTQQEDSAVYLCASSKGAQMNTEAFFGQGTRLTVV.

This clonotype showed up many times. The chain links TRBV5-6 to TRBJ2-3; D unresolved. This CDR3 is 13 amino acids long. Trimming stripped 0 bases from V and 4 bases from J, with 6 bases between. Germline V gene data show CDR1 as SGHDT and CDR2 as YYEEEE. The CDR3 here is CASSLDLPDTQYF. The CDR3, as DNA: TGTGCCAGCAGCTTGGACTTACCAGATACGCAGTATTTT.

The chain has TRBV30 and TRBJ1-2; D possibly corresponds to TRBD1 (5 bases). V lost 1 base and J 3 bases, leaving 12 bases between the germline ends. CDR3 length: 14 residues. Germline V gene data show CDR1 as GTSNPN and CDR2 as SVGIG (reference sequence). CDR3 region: CAWSDRGGYYGYTF. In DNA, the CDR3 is TGTGCCTGGAGTGATAGGGGAGGCTACTATGGCTACACCTTC.

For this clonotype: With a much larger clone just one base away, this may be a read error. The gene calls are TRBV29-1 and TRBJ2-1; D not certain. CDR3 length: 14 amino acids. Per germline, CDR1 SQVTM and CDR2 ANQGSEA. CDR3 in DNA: TGCAGCGTTGAACGGCACCTCTCCTACAATGAGAAGTTCTTC. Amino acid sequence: CSVERHLSYNEKFF.

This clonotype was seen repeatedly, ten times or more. The CDR3 nucleotides are TGTGCCAGCAGTGGGGGCCTGGGGGGCTACACCTTC. It encodes CASSGGLGGYTF. The J gene is TRBJ1-2, the V gene TRBV6-1, with D perhaps TRBD1 (5 bases). Germline CDR1 and CDR2: MNHNS and SASEGT. The CDR3 covers 12 residues. The V end lost 4 bases, the J end lost 8 bases, and 11 bases lay between the germline ends.

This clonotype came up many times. Here the CDR3 DNA reads TGTGCCACCAGTGGTACAGGCCCTAAACAATACAATGAGCAGTTCTTC. It is translated as CATSGTGPKQYNEQFF. This chain links TRBV24-1 with TRBJ2-1, with D perhaps matching TRBD1 (5 bases). CDR1 KGHDR and CDR2 SFDVKD come from the germline V gene. Deletions cut 5 bases from V and 4 bases from J, with 17 bases between. This CDR3 spans 16 amino acids.

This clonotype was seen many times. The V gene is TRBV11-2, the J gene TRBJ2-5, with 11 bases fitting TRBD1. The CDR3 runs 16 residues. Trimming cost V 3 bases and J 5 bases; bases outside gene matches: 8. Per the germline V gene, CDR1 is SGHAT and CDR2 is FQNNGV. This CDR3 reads CASSFKRTGGAETQYF. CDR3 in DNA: TGTGCCAGCAGCTTTAAGAGGACAGGGGGCGCGGAGACCCAGTACTTC. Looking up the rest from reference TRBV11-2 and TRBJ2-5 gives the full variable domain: EAGVAQSPRYKIIEKRQSVAFWCNPISGHATLYWYQQILGQGPKLLIQFQNNGVVDDSQLPKDRFSAERLKGVDSTLKIQPAKLEDSAVYLCASSFKRTGGAETQYFGPGTRLLVL.